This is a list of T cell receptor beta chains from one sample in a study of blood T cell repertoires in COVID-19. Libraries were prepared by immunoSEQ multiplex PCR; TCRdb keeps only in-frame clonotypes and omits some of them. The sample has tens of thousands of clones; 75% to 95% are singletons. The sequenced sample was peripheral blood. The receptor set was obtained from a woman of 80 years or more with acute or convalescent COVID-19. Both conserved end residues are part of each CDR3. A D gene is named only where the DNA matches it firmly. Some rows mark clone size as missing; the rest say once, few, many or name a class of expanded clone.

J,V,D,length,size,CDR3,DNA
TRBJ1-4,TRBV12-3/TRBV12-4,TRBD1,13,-,CASSDGTGEKLFF,TGTGCCAGCAGTGACGGGACAGGTGAAAAACTGTTTTTT
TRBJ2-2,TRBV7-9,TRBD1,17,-,CASRDRVRSSNTGELFF,TGTGCCAGCAGGGACAGGGTCCGGTCCTCGAACACCGGGGAGCTGTTTTTT
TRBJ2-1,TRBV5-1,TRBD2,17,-,CASSQDGTSGGNNEQFF,TGCGCCAGCAGCCAAGACGGGACTAGCGGGGGGAACAATGAGCAGTTCTTC
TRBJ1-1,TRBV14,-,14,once,CASSPVLWGTEAFF,TGTGCCAGCAGCCCGGTCCTTTGGGGCACGGAAGCTTTCTTT
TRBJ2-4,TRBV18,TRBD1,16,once,CASSPGTGGAKNIQYF,TGTGCCAGCTCACCCGGGACAGGGGGAGCCAAAAACATTCAGTACTTC
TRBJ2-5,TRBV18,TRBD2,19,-,CASSPGTSGGTHYQETQYF,TGTGCCAGCTCACCAGGGACTAGCGGGGGGACGCATTACCAAGAGACCCAGTACTTC
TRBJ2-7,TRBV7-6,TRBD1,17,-,CASSSGPGQRTIYEQYF,TGTGCCAGCAGCTCAGGACCGGGACAGCGAACAATCTACGAGCAGTACTTC
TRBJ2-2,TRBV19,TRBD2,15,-,CASSRTSGGTGELFF,TGTGCCAGTAGCCGGACTAGCGGGGGTACCGGGGAGCTGTTTTTT
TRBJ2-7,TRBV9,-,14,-,CASTKGQIAYEQYF,TGTGCCAGCACCAAAGGACAGATCGCCTACGAGCAGTACTTC
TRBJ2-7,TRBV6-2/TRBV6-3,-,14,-,CASSYPGGWNEQYF,TGTGCCAGCAGTTACCCCGGGGGATGGAACGAGCAGTACTTC
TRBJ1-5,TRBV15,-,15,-,CATSRDKGGNQPQHF,TGTGCCACCAGCAGAGATAAGGGGGGGAATCAGCCCCAGCATTTT
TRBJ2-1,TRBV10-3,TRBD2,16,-,CAIRALAGDSYNEQFF,TGTGCCATCAGGGCTCTAGCGGGGGACTCCTACAATGAGCAGTTCTTC
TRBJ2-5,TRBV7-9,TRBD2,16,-,CASSPTSGGPWETQYF,TGTGCCAGCAGCCCCACTAGCGGGGGGCCCTGGGAGACCCAGTACTTC
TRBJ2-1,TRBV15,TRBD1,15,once,CATSLDRGSYNEQFF,TGTGCCACCAGCTTGGACAGGGGTTCCTACAATGAGCAGTTCTTC